This TCR beta chain was found in a study of blood T cell repertoires in COVID-19 (dated by TCRdb to the early 2020s). The study in broad terms: Samples covering the acute and convalescent phases of COVID-19 were provided by collaborators in the United States, Italy and Spain. The prospective study material was composed of cDNA or gDNA derived from T cells, B-cell-depleted T cells, or PBMCs. The sample metadata nearly always contained a de-identified subject ID, COVID-19 status, age in years and sex. Where available, HLA class I and class II types were taken from metadata supplied by the sample provider and were not determined by assay-based typing. The samples were drawn from the first 160 participants of the ongoing ImmuneRACE study and from 1,254 subjects provided by 6 global collaborators. The dataset comprised deeply sampled blood TCRbeta repertoires from subjects exposed to, actively infected with, or recovered from COVID-19. A freely available public database, intended as a resource for researchers studying the immune response to SARS-CoV-2, is where the repertoires were released. Overall study outcomes, separate from this receptor: Clinical and demographic metadata were provided uncurated, with the amount varying by source and participant.

Whole blood was collected in K2EDTA tubes by collaborating institutions according to the institutions' own protocols. For TCRbeta analysis, collaborators shipped samples in one of three forms: frozen whole blood, isolated PBMCs, or DNA extracted from either of those sample types. Via the germline V gene (reference sequence), CDR1 is LNHNV and CDR2 YYDKDF. Compared with germline, V lacks 3 bases and J lacks 5 bases; bases without a gene match: 10. The CDR3 holds 16 amino acids from the cysteine to the phenylalanine. The entry retains the CDR3 DNA only, 48 bases that are in frame from base 1. The immunoSEQ Assay, a bias-controlled multiplex PCR, was used to amplify TCRbeta CDR3 regions from genomic DNA. The paper's processing steps were these. The number of nucleated cells in each sample was estimated from the amplification of reference gene primers within the assay. To quantify the absolute abundance of each unique TCRbeta CDR3 rearrangement, sequence reads were collapsed and filtered. For each sample, productive Simpson clonality was calculated as the square root of Simpson's diversity index across productive rearrangements. TCRdb took this table from immuneACCESS and kept in-frame rearrangements with V and J called. Such tables lack part of the clones; where checked against another copy, unresolved V genes explain under half of the gap, and the rest is unexplained. The D gene and trimming were derived from the DNA, and the V and J assignments and clone size from that table. The sample table contains approximately 70,000 clones; only one count was recorded for 80% to 90% of them. Of the sample, 4% to 5.5% is held by the ten largest clones.

On this clone: The specificity of this receptor is unknown. Base quality data are lacking; no much larger clone is found one base away.

The sequence derives from a human donor in a cohort sampled during active COVID-19. The V and J segments used are TRBV15 and TRBJ2-3; the central 8 bases match TRBD2. The sample was peripheral blood. The DNA reads TGTGCCACCAGCAGGGCCAGCGGGAGCGGTGGAGATACGCAGTATTTT. This is translated as CATSRASGSGGDTQYF.